The source of this T cell receptor (beta chain) is a study of blood T cell repertoires in COVID-19. Across the whole study: PBMCs, B-cell-depleted T cells, or T cells were the source of the cDNA or gDNA that made up the material.

Seattle patients were enrolled while actively infected and followed longitudinally. After removal of 5 bases from V and 0 bases from J, the junction contained 14 bases not matched to a gene. This CDR3 spans 18 amino acids. The germline V gene has CDR1 SGHTA and CDR2 FQGTGA. Per the original methods: Researchers report that nucleated cell counts were estimated from reference gene primer amplification. Using immunoSEQ multiplex PCR, the repertoire was profiled, and TCRdb retains in-frame clones only, with some absent. V and J calls and clone size are given by that table; D and trimming were obtained from the DNA. The table lists 84,000 or so clones, approximately 80% of them singletons, with over 5.5% in the top ten.

This chain connects TRBV7-3 to TRBJ1-2; TRBD1 aligns across 8 bases. Sequenced sample: peripheral blood. The TCR comes from a man aged 70 or older with COVID-19, enrolled during active disease. The CDR3 spells CASSLRGPGRDSNYGYTF. The CDR3 DNA is TGTGCCAGCAGCCTCAGGGGGCCTGGGAGGGATTCTAACTATGGCTACACCTTC. Combining the CDR3 with reference TRBV7-3 and TRBJ1-2 gives the whole variable domain GAGVSQTPSNKVTEKGKYVELRCDPISGHTALYWYRQSLGQGPEFLIYFQGTGAADDSGLPNDRFFAVRPEGSVSTLKIQRTERGDSAVYLCASSLRGPGRDSNYGYTFGSGTRLTVV.